This T cell receptor beta chain was sequenced in a study of blood T cell repertoires in COVID-19. The wider study: Donors in the United States, Italy and Spain gave samples during acute or convalescent COVID-19. In each case, the material was cDNA or gDNA derived from T cells, B-cell-depleted T cells, or PBMCs.

The CDR3 sequence is 16 residues long. V gave up 1 base and J gave up 3 bases, with 13 bases separating them. Germline assignment: CDR1 SGHTA and CDR2 FQGNSA. TCRdb keeps only in-frame clones here, not all; method: immunoSEQ multiplex PCR. In the table there are fewer than 250,000 clones, under 80% of which are singletons. Specimen: peripheral blood. The rearrangement links TRBV7-2 to TRBJ1-5; D is perhaps TRBD1 (5 bases). This clonotype was sampled from a woman aged 45-59 years with acute or convalescent COVID-19. The CDR3 sequence is CASSLEGPVANQPQHF. The DNA for the CDR3 is TGTGCCAGCAGCTTAGAGGGGCCCGTTGCCAATCAGCCCCAGCATTTT.